This T cell receptor (beta chain) comes out of a study of blood T cell repertoires in COVID-19. The germline V gene encodes CDR1 SGHTA and CDR2 FQGNSA. This CDR3 is 15 amino acids long. V gave up 5 bases and J gave up 0 bases; unmatched junction bases: 6. Only in-frame clones appear in the TCRdb table, and some are missing; sequencing was by immunoSEQ multiplex PCR. The table lists about 290,000 clones, 89% of them singletons. The sequenced sample consisted of PBMCs or T cells enriched from blood (not recorded which). The sequence was collected from a middle-aged woman who had recovered from COVID-19. This chain uses TRBV7-2 with TRBJ1-1; the match to TRBD1 covers 7 bases. The CDR3 DNA reads as TGTGCCAGCAGCCAACAGGGGACCATGAACACTGAAGCTTTCTTT. This codes for CASSQQGTMNTEAFF.